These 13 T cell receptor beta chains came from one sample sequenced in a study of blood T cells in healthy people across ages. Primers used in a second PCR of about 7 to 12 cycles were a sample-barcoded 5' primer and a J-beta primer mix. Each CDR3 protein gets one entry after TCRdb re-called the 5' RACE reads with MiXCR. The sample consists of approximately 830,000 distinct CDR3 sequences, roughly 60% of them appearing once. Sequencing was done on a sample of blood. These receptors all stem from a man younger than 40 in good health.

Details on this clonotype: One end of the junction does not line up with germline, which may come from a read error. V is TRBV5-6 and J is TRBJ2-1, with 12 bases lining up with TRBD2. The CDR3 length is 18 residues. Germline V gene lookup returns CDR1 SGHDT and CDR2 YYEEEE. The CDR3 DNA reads TGTGCCAGCAGCTCGACGACTAGCGGGGGCCCAACCTACAACGAGCAGTTCTTC. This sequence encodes CASSSTTSGGPTYNEQFF.

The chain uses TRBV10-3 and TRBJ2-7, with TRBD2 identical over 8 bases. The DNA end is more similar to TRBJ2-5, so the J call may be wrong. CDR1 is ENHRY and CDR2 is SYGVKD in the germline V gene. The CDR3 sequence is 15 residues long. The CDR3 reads CAISGGTRSVETQYF. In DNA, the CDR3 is TGTGCCATCAGTGGAGGGACTAGGAGTGTGGAGACCCAGTACTTC.

The DNA of the CDR3 is TGTGCCAGCTCAGGGGGACAGAAGGTCGTGAACACTGAAGCTTTCTTT. Residues: CASSGGQKVVNTEAFF. V and J are TRBV18 and TRBJ1-1, with 7 bases lining up with TRBD1. Germline trimming cut 5 bases from V and 0 bases from J; bases unmatched to any gene: 9. This CDR3 is built from 16 residues. Germline V lookup: CDR1 KGHSH, CDR2 LQKENI. Full variable domain (missing parts from reference TRBV18 and TRBJ1-1): NAGVMQNPRHLVRRRGQEARLRCSPMKGHSHVYWYRQLPEEGLKFMVYLQKENIIDESGMPKERFSAEFPKEGPSILRIQQVVRGDSAAYFCASSGGQKVVNTEAFFGQGTRLTVV.

CDR3 protein: CASSALVGEDEQFF. CDR3 DNA sequence: TGTGCCAGCAGCGCCTTAGTGGGTGAGGATGAGCAGTTCTTC. The genes are TRBV28 and TRBJ2-1, with no clear D. Per germline, CDR1 MDHEN and CDR2 SYDVKM. The V gene lost 6 bases and the J gene lost 8 bases, with 17 bases spanning the gap. The CDR3 contains 14 residues. Full variable domain (remainder filled in from reference TRBV28 and TRBJ2-1): DVKVTQSSRYLVKRTGEKVFLECVQDMDHENMFWYRQDPGLGLRLIYFSYDVKMKEKGDIPEGYSVSREKKERFSLILESASTNQTSMYLCASSALVGEDEQFFGPGTRLTVL.

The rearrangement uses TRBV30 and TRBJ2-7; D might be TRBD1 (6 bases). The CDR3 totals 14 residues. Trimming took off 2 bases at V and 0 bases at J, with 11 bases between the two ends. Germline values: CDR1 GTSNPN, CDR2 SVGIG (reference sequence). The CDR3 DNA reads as TGTGCCTGGAGTTTAGGACAGCCCTCCTACGAGCAGTACTTC. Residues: CAWSLGQPSYEQYF.

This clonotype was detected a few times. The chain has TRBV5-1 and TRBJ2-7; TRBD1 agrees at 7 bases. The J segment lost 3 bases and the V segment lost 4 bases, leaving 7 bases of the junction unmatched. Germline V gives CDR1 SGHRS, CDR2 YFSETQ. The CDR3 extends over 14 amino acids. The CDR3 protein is CASSQSRGYYEQYF. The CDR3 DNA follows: TGCGCCAGCAGCCAAAGCAGGGGGTACTACGAGCAGTACTTC.

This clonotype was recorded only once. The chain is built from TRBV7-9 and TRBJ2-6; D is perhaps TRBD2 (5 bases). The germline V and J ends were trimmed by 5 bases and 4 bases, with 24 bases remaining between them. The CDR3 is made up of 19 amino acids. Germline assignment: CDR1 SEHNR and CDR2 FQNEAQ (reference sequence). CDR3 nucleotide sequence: TGTGCCAGCAGCCCTAAGACTTGGGAGATAACGGGAGGGGCCAACGTCCTGACTTTC. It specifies CASSPKTWEITGGANVLTF.

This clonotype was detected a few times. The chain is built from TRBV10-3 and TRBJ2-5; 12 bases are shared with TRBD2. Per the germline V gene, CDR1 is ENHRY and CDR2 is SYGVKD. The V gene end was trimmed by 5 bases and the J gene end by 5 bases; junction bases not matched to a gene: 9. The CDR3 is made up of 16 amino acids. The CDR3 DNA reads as TGTGCCATCAGTCAGACTAGCGGGGGAGAAGGGGAGACCCAGTACTTC. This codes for CAISQTSGGEGETQYF.

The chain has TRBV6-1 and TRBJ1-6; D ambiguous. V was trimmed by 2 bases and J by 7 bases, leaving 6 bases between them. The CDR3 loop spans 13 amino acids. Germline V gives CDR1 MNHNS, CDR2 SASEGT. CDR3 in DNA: TGTGCCAGCAGTGAATTGTTAAATTCACCCCTCCACTTT. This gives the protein CASSELLNSPLHF.

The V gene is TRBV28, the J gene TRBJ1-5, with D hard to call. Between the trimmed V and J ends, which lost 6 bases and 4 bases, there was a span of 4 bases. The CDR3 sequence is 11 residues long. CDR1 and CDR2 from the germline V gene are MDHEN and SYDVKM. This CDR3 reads CASSQNQPQHF. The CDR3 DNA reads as TGTGCCAGCAGCCAAAATCAGCCCCAGCATTTT.

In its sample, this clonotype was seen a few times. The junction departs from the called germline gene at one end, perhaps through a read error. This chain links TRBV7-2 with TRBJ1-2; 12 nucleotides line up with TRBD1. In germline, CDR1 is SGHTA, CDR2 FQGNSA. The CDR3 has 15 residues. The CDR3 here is CASSSPGQGAGGFTF. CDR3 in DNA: TGTGCCAGCAGCTCCCCGGGACAGGGGGCGGGGGGCTTCACCTTC.

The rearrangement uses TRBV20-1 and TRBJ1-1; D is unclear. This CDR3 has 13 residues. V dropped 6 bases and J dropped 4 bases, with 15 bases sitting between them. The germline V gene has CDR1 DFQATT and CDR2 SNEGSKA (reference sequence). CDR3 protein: CSAPPPVGTEAFF. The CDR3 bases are TGCAGTGCGCCGCCACCCGTGGGCACTGAAGCTTTCTTT.

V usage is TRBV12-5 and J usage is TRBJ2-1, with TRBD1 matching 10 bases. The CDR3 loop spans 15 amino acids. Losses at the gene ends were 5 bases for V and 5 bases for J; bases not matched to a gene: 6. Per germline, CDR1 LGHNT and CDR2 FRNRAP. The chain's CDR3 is CASGHRDRGHNEQFF. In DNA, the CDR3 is TGTGCTAGTGGTCACCGGGACAGGGGACACAATGAGCAGTTCTTC.